The sequence of this T cell receptor (beta chain) was determined in a study of neurological immune-mediated disorders. The length of the CDR3 is 14 residues. Germline V CDR1 and CDR2: SGHTA, FQGNSA. V was cut by 4 bases and J by 3 bases, with 10 bases left in between. The method for making cDNA was 5'RACE, and it used 10-nucleotide random UMIs. Using its own MiXCR run on the 5' RACE reads, TCRdb lists one record per CDR3 protein. The sample has tens of thousands of distinct CDR3 sequences; roughly 3.5% are singletons. Study outcomes and limitations: Patients with HTLV-1-associated myelopathy had the highest level of TCR clonal expansion, whereas patients with multiple sclerosis had the lowest level, falling beneath the level found in healthy controls.

This clonotype was counted at least ten times. Its target is unknown. A much more abundant neighbour one base away suggests this may be a read error. The material sequenced was PBMCs. This chain uses TRBV7-2 with TRBJ2-4; a weak D match, TRBD2 (5 bases). This clonotype was obtained from a woman between 50 and 59 years old with multiple sclerosis. The chain's CDR3 is CASSSGKVKNIQYF. In nucleotides, the CDR3 is TGTGCCAGCAGCTCGGGAAAGGTCAAAAACATTCAGTACTTC. The complete variable domain, with remaining parts taken from reference TRBV7-2 and TRBJ2-4, reads GAGVSQSPSNKVTEKGKDVELRCDPISGHTALYWYRQSLGQGLEFLIYFQGNSAPDKSGLPSDRFSAERTGGSVSTLTIQRTQQEDSAVYLCASSSGKVKNIQYFGAGTRLSVL.